This TCR beta chain was obtained from a study of cytomegalovirus exposure and HLA in healthy donors. As to this clone: The antigen is not known.

General study points: Some highly shared sequence variants likely arose as a pipeline artifact.

The V end was cut by 7 bases, the J end by 5 bases, with 10 bases between. This CDR3 is built from 12 residues. In germline, CDR1 is SNHLY, CDR2 FYNNEI. The primer mix had 60 Vbeta and 13 Jbeta primers. The protocol was immunoSEQ multiplex PCR, while the TCRdb copy is restricted to in-frame clones and leaves out a portion. The sample includes 140,000 to 150,000 clones, roughly 80% of them seen just once. The clonotype comes from a man aged 40-55 years in good health and CMV-seronegative. The sample comprised PBMCs. The rearrangement joins TRBV2 to TRBJ2-3, with a tentative D call TRBD2 (6 bases). The CDR3, as DNA: TGTGCCAGCATACGGAGGGGAGATACGCAGTATTTT. Its protein is CASIRRGDTQYF.